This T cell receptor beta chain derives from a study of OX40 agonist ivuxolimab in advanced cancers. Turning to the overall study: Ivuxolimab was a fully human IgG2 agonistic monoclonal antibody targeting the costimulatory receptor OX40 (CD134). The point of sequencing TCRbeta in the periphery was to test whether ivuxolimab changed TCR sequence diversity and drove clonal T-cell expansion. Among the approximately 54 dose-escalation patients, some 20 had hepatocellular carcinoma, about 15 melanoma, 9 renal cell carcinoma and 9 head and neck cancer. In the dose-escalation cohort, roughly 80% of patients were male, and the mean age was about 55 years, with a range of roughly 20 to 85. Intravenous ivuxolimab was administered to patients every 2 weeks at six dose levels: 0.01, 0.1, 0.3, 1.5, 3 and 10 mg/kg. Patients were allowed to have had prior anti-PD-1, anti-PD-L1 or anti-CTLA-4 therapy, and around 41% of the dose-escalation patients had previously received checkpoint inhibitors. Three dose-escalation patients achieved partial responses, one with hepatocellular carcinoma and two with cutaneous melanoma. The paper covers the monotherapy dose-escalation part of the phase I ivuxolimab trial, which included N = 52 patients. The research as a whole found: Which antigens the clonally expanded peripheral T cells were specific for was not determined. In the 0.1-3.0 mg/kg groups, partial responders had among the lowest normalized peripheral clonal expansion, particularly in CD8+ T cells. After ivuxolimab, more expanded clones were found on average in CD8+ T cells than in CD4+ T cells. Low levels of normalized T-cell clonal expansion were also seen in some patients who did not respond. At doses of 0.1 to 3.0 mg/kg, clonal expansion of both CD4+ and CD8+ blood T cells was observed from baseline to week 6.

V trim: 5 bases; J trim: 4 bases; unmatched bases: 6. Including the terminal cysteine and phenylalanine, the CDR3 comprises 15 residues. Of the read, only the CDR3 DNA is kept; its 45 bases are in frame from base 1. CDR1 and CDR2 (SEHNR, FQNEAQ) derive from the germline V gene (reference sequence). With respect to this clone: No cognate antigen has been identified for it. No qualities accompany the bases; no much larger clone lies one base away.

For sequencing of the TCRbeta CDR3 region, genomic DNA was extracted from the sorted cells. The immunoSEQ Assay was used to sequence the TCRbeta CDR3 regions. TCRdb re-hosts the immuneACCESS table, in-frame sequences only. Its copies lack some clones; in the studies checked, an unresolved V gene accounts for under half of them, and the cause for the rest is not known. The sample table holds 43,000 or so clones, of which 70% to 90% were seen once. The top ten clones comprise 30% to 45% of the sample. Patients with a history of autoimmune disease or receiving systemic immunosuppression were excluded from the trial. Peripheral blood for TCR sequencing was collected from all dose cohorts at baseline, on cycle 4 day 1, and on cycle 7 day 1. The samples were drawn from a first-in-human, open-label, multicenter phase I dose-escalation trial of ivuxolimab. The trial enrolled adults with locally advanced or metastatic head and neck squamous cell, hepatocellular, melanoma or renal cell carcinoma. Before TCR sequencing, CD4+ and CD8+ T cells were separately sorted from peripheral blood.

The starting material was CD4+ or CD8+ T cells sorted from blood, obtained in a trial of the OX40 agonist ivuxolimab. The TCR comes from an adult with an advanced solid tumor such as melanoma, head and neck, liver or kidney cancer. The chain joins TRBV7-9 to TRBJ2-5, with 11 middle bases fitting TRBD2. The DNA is TGTGCCAGCAGCCGTCGAACTAGCGGGGGAGAGACCCAGTACTTC. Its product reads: CASSRRTSGGETQYF.